These 19 T cell receptor beta chains came from one sample sequenced in a study of blood T cell repertoires in COVID-19. The protocol was immunoSEQ multiplex PCR, while the TCRdb copy is restricted to in-frame clones and leaves out a portion. The sample contains under 250,000 clones, roughly 80% of which appear only once. The sample comprised peripheral blood. These receptors all stem from a woman aged 18 to 35 with acute or convalescent COVID-19.

The chain has TRBV27 and TRBJ2-7; 7 bases line up with TRBD2. V was pared by 7 bases and J by 4 bases, with 13 bases of the junction left unmatched. CDR3 length: 15 residues. Germline CDR1 is MNHEY and CDR2 is SMNVEV (reference sequence). As DNA, the CDR3 is TGTGCCAGCACTACATTAGGGGCGGGAGCGTACGAGCAGTACTTC. It is translated as CASTTLGAGAYEQYF.

Here the CDR3 reads CASSFLTGQGTSGNTIYF. CDR3 in DNA: TGTGCCAGCAGCTTTTTGACGGGACAGGGGACCTCTGGAAACACCATATATTTT. This chain uses TRBV5-5 with TRBJ1-3; TRBD1 agrees at 10 bases. With 2 bases clipped from V and 0 bases from J, the junction kept 8 bases outside the gene matches. The CDR3 has 18 amino acids. CDR1 is SGHKS and CDR2 is YYEKEE in the germline V gene (reference sequence).

V is TRBV3-1 (or the pseudogene TRBV3-2) and J is TRBJ1-1; D may be TRBD1 (5 bases). V lost 1 base, J lost 4 bases, and 13 bases lay in between. Germline V CDR1 and CDR2: LGHDT, YNNKEL (reference sequence). The CDR3 is 15 amino acids. The DNA of the CDR3 is TGTGCCAGCAGCCAAGGGGGGGGAAGGTTCACTGAAGCTTTCTTT. Amino acid sequence: CASSQGGGRFTEAFF.

The V call is TRBV4-3, the J call TRBJ2-1; the match to TRBD1 covers 10 bases. Germline V gives CDR1 LGHNA, CDR2 YSLEER. CDR3 length equals 17 residues. Unmatched junction bases numbered 9, after V lost 0 bases and J lost 7 bases. CDR3 in amino acids: CASSQDGWDRGWNEQFF. CDR3 nucleotide sequence: TGCGCCAGCAGCCAAGATGGCTGGGACAGGGGATGGAATGAGCAGTTCTTC.

V gene TRBV6-5 combines with J gene TRBJ1-4; 11 bases match TRBD1. From germline, CDR1 is MNHEY and CDR2 SVGAGI. This CDR3 is built from 14 residues. V was pared by 10 bases and J by 7 bases, with 8 bases of the junction left unmatched. The chain's CDR3 is CATKRDRGTEKLFF. In nucleotides, the CDR3 is TGTGCCACCAAAAGGGACAGGGGGACTGAAAAACTGTTTTTT.

The chain couples TRBV12-3 or TRBV12-4 to TRBJ1-5, with D possibly TRBD1 on 6 matching bases. V lost 0 bases, J lost 7 bases, and 7 bases lay in between. This CDR3 has 13 residues. The CDR3 here is CASSLAGAQPQHF. CDR3 nucleotides: TGTGCCAGCAGTTTAGCGGGGGCGCAGCCCCAGCATTTT.

The chain couples TRBV27 to TRBJ1-1; no clear D. Looked up from germline, CDR1 is MNHEY and CDR2 is SMNVEV (reference sequence). The CDR3 spans 13 residues. Trimming stripped 4 bases from V and 1 base from J, with 7 bases between. DNA for the CDR3: TGTGCCAGCAGTTCCCACAGGAACACTGAAGCTTTCTTT. Protein sequence: CASSSHRNTEAFF.

The rearrangement uses TRBV11-3 and TRBJ2-6; 7 nucleotides align to TRBD1. The CDR3 runs 17 residues. With V trimmed by 4 bases and J by 0 bases, 6 bases remained unmatched. Germline CDR1 SGHNT, CDR2 YENEEA. The CDR3 protein is CASSSGDSSSGANVLTF. CDR3 sequence (DNA): TGTGCCAGCAGCTCCGGGGACAGTAGCTCTGGGGCCAACGTCCTGACTTTC.

The V gene is TRBV29-1, the J gene TRBJ2-1, with 9 bases that match TRBD1. The CDR3 loop spans 17 amino acids. V lost 4 bases to trimming and J lost 2 bases; unmatched junction nucleotides: 12. Germline V gene lookup returns CDR1 SQVTM and CDR2 ANQGSEA. The CDR3 bases are TGCAGCGTTGGGACAGGGGACGCGGGGCCCGCCTACAATGAGCAGTTCTTC. Protein: CSVGTGDAGPAYNEQFF.

DNA for the CDR3: TGTGCCAGCAGCTTAGTTGGTCCGGGCCTGGGGGGGGAGACCCAGTACTTC. Amino acid sequence: CASSLVGPGLGGETQYF. This sequence joins TRBV7-2 and TRBJ2-5; TRBD2 agrees at 7 bases. The CDR3 consists of 17 residues. The germline CDR1 and CDR2 sequences are SGHTA and FQGNSA. J was trimmed by 5 bases and V by 1 base; bases with no gene match: 13.

The V and J genes are TRBV2 and TRBJ2-5, with 7 bases aligning to TRBD1. The junction had 3 bases not matched to a gene; V was cut back by 3 bases and J by 2 bases. Germline-derived CDR1 and CDR2 are SNHLY and FYNNEI. The CDR3 spans 14 residues. CDR3 protein: CASSDRTGQETQYF. The CDR3 DNA reads as TGTGCCAGCAGTGATCGGACAGGACAAGAGACCCAGTACTTC.

This clone was found once. The chain couples TRBV5-1 to TRBJ2-7, with 7 bases identical to TRBD2. The junction had 7 bases not matched to a gene; V was cut back by 1 base and J by 3 bases. CDR1 is SGHRS and CDR2 is YFSETQ in the germline V gene. The CDR3 is 15 residues long. Here the CDR3 reads CASSLLLGGNYEQYF. Written as DNA, the CDR3 is TGCGCCAGCAGCTTGCTCTTGGGGGGGAACTACGAGCAGTACTTC.

This rearrangement joins TRBV6-2 or TRBV6-3 to TRBJ2-2; a weak D match, TRBD2 (5 bases). Germline V lookup: CDR1 MNHEY, CDR2 SVGEGT. This CDR3 has 16 residues. V lost 4 bases to trimming and J lost 0 bases, with 12 bases between them. The CDR3 sequence: CASSLALLANTGELFF. CDR3 coding DNA: TGTGCCAGCAGTTTAGCGCTGCTAGCGAACACCGGGGAGCTGTTTTTT.

The chain employs TRBV6-2 or TRBV6-3 and TRBJ1-5, with D possibly TRBD1 on 5 matching bases. CDR1 and CDR2 from the germline V gene are MNHEY and SVGEGT. Trimming left V 0 bases short and J 6 bases short, with 9 bases between. The CDR3 is made up of 14 amino acids. The CDR3 coding sequence is TGTGCCAGCAGTTACTCAGGGGTGAGTCAGCCCCAGCATTTT. Its protein product is CASSYSGVSQPQHF.

This clone was seen a handful of times. This chain joins TRBV7-3 and TRBJ2-2, with D unclear. The V end lost 0 bases, the J end lost 1 base, and 6 bases lay between the germline ends. The V gene's germline CDR1 is SGHTA and CDR2 FQGTGA. The CDR3 spans 15 residues. The DNA for the CDR3 is TGTGCCAGCAGCTTAACGTATAGGAACACCGGGGAGCTGTTTTTT. This sequence encodes CASSLTYRNTGELFF.

This chain uses TRBV10-1 with TRBJ2-1; 10 bases are a match to TRBD2. The CDR3 has 15 amino acids. Germline CDR1 is WNHNN and CDR2 is SYGVQD (reference sequence). V lost 2 bases, J lost 6 bases, and 4 bases stayed unmatched. CDR3 sequence: CASSEEGLAFNEQFF. CDR3 bases: TGCGCCAGCAGTGAGGAGGGACTAGCGTTCAATGAGCAGTTCTTC.

The chain joins TRBV20-1 to TRBJ2-7; 14 bases fit TRBD2. With V trimmed by 3 bases and J by 1 base, 14 bases remained unmatched. This CDR3 spans 19 amino acids. The germline V gene has CDR1 DFQATT and CDR2 SNEGSKA (reference sequence). The CDR3 here is CSASLPPGTSGSKSYEQYF. The DNA for the CDR3 is TGCAGTGCTAGTCTCCCCCCCGGGACTAGCGGGAGTAAATCCTACGAGCAGTACTTC.

The genes are TRBV7-2 and TRBJ2-7; D gene unclear. The CDR3 spans 13 residues. Germline CDR1 and CDR2: SGHTA and FQGNSA. The V end was cut by 3 bases, the J end by 0 bases, with 6 bases between. CDR3 loop: CASSLSDSYEQYF. The DNA for the CDR3 is TGTGCCAGCAGCTTGAGCGACTCCTACGAGCAGTACTTC.

The chain is built from TRBV18 and TRBJ2-7, with 7 nucleotides matching TRBD1. The CDR3 consists of 13 residues. Germline V gives CDR1 KGHSH, CDR2 LQKENI. V was clipped by 10 bases and J by 3 bases; unmatched bases: 9. CDR3 DNA: TGTGCCACAGCGACCGGGACAGACTACGAGCAGTACTTC. Its protein product is CATATGTDYEQYF.